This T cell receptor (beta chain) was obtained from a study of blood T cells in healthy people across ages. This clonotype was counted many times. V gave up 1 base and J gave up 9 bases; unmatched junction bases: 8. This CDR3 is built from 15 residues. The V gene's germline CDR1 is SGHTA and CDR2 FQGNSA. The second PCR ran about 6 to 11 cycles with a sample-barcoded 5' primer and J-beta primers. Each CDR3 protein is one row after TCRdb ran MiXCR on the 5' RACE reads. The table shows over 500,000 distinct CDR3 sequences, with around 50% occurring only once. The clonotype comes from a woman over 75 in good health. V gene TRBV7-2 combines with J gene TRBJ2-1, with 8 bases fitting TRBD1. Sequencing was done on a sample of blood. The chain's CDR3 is CASSLETGGRSEQFF. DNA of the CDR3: TGTGCCAGCAGCTTAGAAACAGGGGGAAGGAGTGAGCAGTTCTTC.